This is a list of T cell receptor beta chains from one sample in a study of CD8 T cells in ankylosing spondylitis. TCRdb reanalysed the 5' RACE reads using MiXCR and keeps one entry per CDR3 protein. The profile shows 700,000 or so distinct CDR3 sequences, 15% to 20% of them singletons. The sample comprised blood, either unsorted or a sorted T cell fraction (not recorded which). Every receptor here comes from a male donor with ankylosing spondylitis. Both conserved end residues are part of each CDR3. The order of the fields is V gene, clone size, J gene, CDR3 length, CDR3 protein. Clone size is not always given. Where it is, it says once, few, many or a class for expanded clones.

TRBV7-8,-,TRBJ2-1,13,CASSPQIGNEQFF
TRBV5-1,-,TRBJ2-1,14,CASSLVAGQNEQFF
TRBV5-1,many,TRBJ1-2,13,CASTRDSLYGYTF
TRBV29-1,few,TRBJ2-5,17,CSVEWLLDRGRGETQYF
TRBV12-3/TRBV12-4,-,TRBJ2-3,11,CASSRTTSEYF
TRBV3-1,few,TRBJ1-4,15,CASSQGWGGNEKLFF
TRBV3-1,-,TRBJ2-7,17,CASSQAITRYPPGEQYF
TRBV6-1,-,TRBJ2-3,15,CASSRGGFSTDTQYF
TRBV20-1,-,TRBJ1-1,14,CSARVVGTDTEAFF
TRBV6-4,-,TRBJ2-3,16,CASSALAGEHTDTQYF
TRBV20-1,-,TRBJ2-2,16,CSARDRGPSNTGELFF
TRBV12-3/TRBV12-4,-,TRBJ2-5,14,CASSPVSGRGTQYF
TRBV28,-,TRBJ2-7,15,CASSFGTGYSYEQYF
TRBV7-2,few,TRBJ2-1,15,CASSLTAGSYNEQFF
TRBV9,few,TRBJ2-3,17,CASSVAHGQGRSDTQYF
TRBV9,few,TRBJ1-6,16,CARPRQSPRFNSPLHF
TRBV29-1,-,TRBJ2-3,15,CSAGWGASSTDTQYF
TRBV5-1,-,TRBJ1-5,15,CASSLGTGADQPQHF
TRBV10-3,few,TRBJ2-1,15,CAISESGQGYNEQFF
TRBV28,-,TRBJ1-1,13,CATTRDRVTEAFF
TRBV20-1,-,TRBJ2-3,15,CSASAGTSGTDTQYF
TRBV20-1,few,TRBJ1-2,12,CSASRGLGGYTF
TRBV2,few,TRBJ2-7,12,CASRGDVPEQYF
TRBV12-3/TRBV12-4,-,TRBJ2-4,14,CASSPWDGENIQYF
TRBV7-6,few,TRBJ2-7,13,CASSGENSYEQYF
TRBV12-3/TRBV12-4,-,TRBJ2-2,16,CASTGGLAGGSGELFF
TRBV7-9,few,TRBJ2-3,17,CASSPADSGESTDTQYF
TRBV14,few,TRBJ2-7,14,CASSRRQGSDEQYF
TRBV20-1,-,TRBJ1-1,13,CSALLTDYTEAFF
TRBV6-2/TRBV6-3,-,TRBJ1-1,14,CASSGRSFRPEAFF
TRBV12-3/TRBV12-4,-,TRBJ2-4,13,CASNLDRENIQYF
TRBV27,few,TRBJ2-7,16,CASSPGPGQGIYEQYF
TRBV20-1,-,TRBJ2-2,15,CSAGASTRGTGELFF
TRBV5-1,few,TRBJ1-1,15,CASIGQGALNTEAFF
TRBV29-1,few,TRBJ1-3,12,CSVEGGRNTIYF
TRBV5-6,many,TRBJ2-2,17,CASSLVARGAVAGELFF
TRBV7-2,-,TRBJ2-3,14,CASSLGQGMDTQYF
TRBV7-2,few,TRBJ1-1,14,CASSFSPGGTEAFF
TRBV10-3,few,TRBJ2-3,16,CAISESGGPPGDTQYF
TRBV11-3,-,TRBJ1-2,17,CASSPFVQGAHDYGYTF